A single sample gave rise to the 28 T cell receptor beta chains below, sequenced in a study of blood T cell repertoires in COVID-19. Repertoires were generated with immunoSEQ multiplex PCR, while TCRdb's copy carries only in-frame clones and drops some. The table has 250,000 to 300,000 clones, 85% to 90% seen once. The sequencing sample was made of PBMCs or T cells enriched from blood (not recorded which). These receptor sequences come from a young man who had recovered from COVID-19.

The rearrangement uses TRBV11-2 and TRBJ1-5, with D hard to call. CDR3 length: 13 residues. The ends were cut back, 4 bases at V and 5 bases at J, with 9 bases in the middle. Germline-derived CDR1 and CDR2 are SGHAT and FQNNGV. The CDR3 region is CASSYEGDQPQHF. CDR3 nucleotide sequence: TGTGCCAGCAGCTACGAGGGTGATCAGCCCCAGCATTTT.

CDR3 sequence: CASSHGWMRGGHNEQFF. DNA for the CDR3: TGTGCCAGCAGTCATGGGTGGATGCGGGGGGGCCACAATGAGCAGTTCTTC. This rearrangement joins TRBV7-8 to TRBJ2-1; TRBD2 aligns across 9 bases. The CDR3 consists of 17 residues. Germline values: CDR1 SGHVS, CDR2 FQNEAQ. V shed 6 bases and J 5 bases; nucleotides not matched to a gene: 14.

The gene calls are TRBV28 and TRBJ2-1, with TRBD1 identical over 8 bases. CDR3 length: 13 residues. Unmatched junction bases numbered 7, after V lost 5 bases and J lost 10 bases. The germline V gene encodes CDR1 MDHEN and CDR2 SYDVKM. This chain's CDR3 is CASSPRDRREQFF. The CDR3 nucleotides read TGTGCCAGCAGTCCAAGGGACAGGAGGGAGCAGTTCTTC. Drawing the rest from reference TRBV28 and TRBJ2-1, the complete variable domain is DVKVTQSSRYLVKRTGEKVFLECVQDMDHENMFWYRQDPGLGLRLIYFSYDVKMKEKGDIPEGYSVSREKKERFSLILESASTNQTSMYLCASSPRDRREQFFGPGTRLTVL.

V and J are TRBV19 and TRBJ2-7, with 8 bases matching TRBD1. The V gene end was trimmed by 5 bases and the J gene end by 4 bases; junction bases not matched to a gene: 7. CDR3 length equals 14 residues. Germline CDR1 LNHDA, CDR2 SQIVND (reference sequence). In nucleotides, the CDR3 is TGTGCCAGTAGTGAAACAGGGGGTCCGTACGAGCAGTACTTC. It encodes CASSETGGPYEQYF.

This chain links TRBV7-9 with TRBJ1-1; tentatively, D is TRBD1 (5 bases). Germline CDR1 SEHNR, CDR2 FQNEAQ (reference sequence). This CDR3 region has 17 residues. The ends were cut back, 5 bases at V and 4 bases at J, with 23 bases in the middle. The DNA of the CDR3 is TGTGCCAGCAGCCCCCACCGTGGCAACTACAGGACCACTGAAGCTTTCTTT. This sequence encodes CASSPHRGNYRTTEAFF.

The chain uses TRBV19 and TRBJ1-1, with D maybe TRBD1 (6 bases). Trimming removed 4 bases at V and 3 bases at J, with 21 bases between. This CDR3 is 17 amino acids long. The germline V gene has CDR1 LNHDA and CDR2 SQIVND (reference sequence). CDR3 sequence reads: CASSTSDRSRRDTEAFF. Written as DNA, the CDR3 is TGTGCCAGTAGTACTTCCGACAGGTCGAGAAGGGACACTGAAGCTTTCTTT.

This clone has a single count. The chain links TRBV5-1 to TRBJ1-1; D uncertain. Germline CDR1 and CDR2: SGHRS and YFSETQ. The CDR3 totals 14 residues. Trimming took 2 bases from V and 0 from J, leaving 8 bases between them. In nucleotides, the CDR3 is TGCGCCAGCAGCTTAAGCGGTATGAACACTGAAGCTTTCTTT. It specifies CASSLSGMNTEAFF.

This rearrangement joins TRBV28 to TRBJ1-5; D not certain. Trimming stripped 5 bases from V and 2 bases from J, with 10 bases between. CDR3 length: 14 amino acids. Per the germline V gene, CDR1 is MDHEN and CDR2 is SYDVKM. In DNA, the CDR3 is TGTGCCAGCAGTATAAACCCGGGCAATCAGCCCCAGCATTTT. Protein product: CASSINPGNQPQHF.

A word on this clone: This specimen includes other DNA sequences encoding the same CDR3. The genes are TRBV10-3 and TRBJ2-7, with TRBD1 identical over 8 bases. V gave up 3 bases and J gave up 1 base; unmatched junction bases: 2. The germline CDR1 and CDR2 sequences are ENHRY and SYGVKD. The CDR3 runs to 14 residues. Here the CDR3 reads CAISERTGSYEQYF. The CDR3 region has the DNA TGTGCCATCAGTGAAAGGACAGGGTCCTACGAGCAGTACTTC.

For this clone: At one end, the junction sequence differs from germline, possibly due to a read error. This chain connects TRBV6-2 or TRBV6-3 to TRBJ2-5; D gene unclear. The germline V gene encodes CDR1 MNHEY and CDR2 SVGEGT. There are 13 residues in the CDR3. CDR3 DNA sequence: TGTGCCAGCAGCTACTTCAGCCAAGAGACCCAGTACTTC. Its translation is CASSYFSQETQYF.

This clone was seen a single time. The J gene is TRBJ2-2, the V gene TRBV6-2 or TRBV6-3, with D unresolved. Per the germline V gene, CDR1 is MNHEY and CDR2 is SVGEGT. The V end was cut by 5 bases, the J end by 0 bases, with 13 bases between. The CDR3 runs to 16 residues. As DNA, the CDR3 is TGTGCCAGCAGTGGGTCAGCGAATACGAACACCGGGGAGCTGTTTTTT. Its protein is CASSGSANTNTGELFF.

The chain carries TRBV19 and TRBJ1-1; no clear D gene. V gave up 3 bases and J gave up 5 bases, with 16 bases separating them. Germline CDR1 reads LNHDA; CDR2 reads SQIVND (reference sequence). This CDR3 is 15 amino acids long. CDR3 sequence reads: CASSMAGTGTTEAFF. The CDR3, as DNA: TGTGCCAGTAGTATGGCAGGAACCGGTACTACTGAAGCTTTCTTT.

V is TRBV7-8 and J is TRBJ2-2; 8 bases fit TRBD1. The CDR3 loop spans 16 amino acids. CDR1 is SGHVS and CDR2 is FQNEAQ in the germline V gene. V was clipped by 5 bases and J by 0 bases; unmatched bases: 5. Here the CDR3 DNA reads TGTGCCAGCAGCCCTTGGGACAGGACGAACACCGGGGAGCTGTTTTTT. Translation: CASSPWDRTNTGELFF. The variable domain in full, completed from reference TRBV7-8 and TRBJ2-2, reads GAGVSQSPRYKVAKRGQDVALRCDPISGHVSLFWYQQALGQGPEFLTYFQNEAQLDKSGLPSDRFFAERPEGSVSTLKIQRTQQEDSAVYLCASSPWDRTNTGELFFGEGSRLTVL.

The chain links TRBV6-5 to TRBJ2-7; 9 bases match TRBD1. CDR3 length: 15 residues. Germline CDR1 and CDR2: MNHEY and SVGAGI. Trimming cost V 7 bases and J 5 bases; bases outside gene matches: 12. The CDR3 reads CASTDSSGTGHEQYF. The DNA of the CDR3 is TGTGCCAGCACGGATAGTTCCGGGACAGGGCACGAGCAGTACTTC.

The V call is TRBV10-2, the J call TRBJ2-1, with 7 nucleotides matching TRBD2. This CDR3 region has 14 residues. Germline-derived CDR1 and CDR2 are WSHSY and SAAADI. The junction had 3 bases not matched to a gene; V was cut back by 7 bases and J by 0 bases. CDR3 sequence reads: CASTGGSSYNEQFF. The CDR3 DNA follows: TGCGCCAGCACCGGCGGGAGCTCCTACAATGAGCAGTTCTTC.

DNA for the CDR3: TGTGCCAGCAGTGACGCAGGGTTCGGCTACACCTTC. Its protein is CASSDAGFGYTF. The chain combines TRBV25-1 with TRBJ1-2, with D possibly matching TRBD1 (5 bases). V lost 3 bases to trimming and J lost 8 bases, with 10 bases between them. This CDR3 has 12 amino acids. CDR1 and CDR2 from the germline V gene are MGHDK and SYGVNS.

The rearrangement joins TRBV3-1 (or the pseudogene TRBV3-2) to TRBJ1-2; D is perhaps TRBD1 (5 bases). The CDR3 covers 13 residues. V lost 1 base and J 4 bases, leaving 7 bases between the germline ends. Germline values: CDR1 LGHDT, CDR2 YNNKEL (reference sequence). The CDR3: CASSQGGTYGYTF. Here the CDR3 DNA reads TGTGCCAGCAGCCAAGGCGGGACCTATGGCTACACCTTC.

This sequence joins TRBV10-3 and TRBJ2-1; possibly TRBD1 for D (5 bases). Trimming left V 3 bases short and J 10 bases short, with 16 bases between. CDR1 and CDR2 from the germline V gene are ENHRY and SYGVKD. There are 14 residues in the CDR3. CDR3 sequence reads: CAISDHETAWEQFF. The CDR3 DNA follows: TGTGCCATCAGTGACCACGAGACAGCCTGGGAGCAGTTCTTC.

V usage is TRBV11-3 and J usage is TRBJ1-1, with no clear D. The length of the CDR3 is 13 residues. The germline CDR1 and CDR2 sequences are SGHNT and YENEEA. The V and J ends lost 0 bases and 4 bases respectively, with 6 bases between them. The DNA of the CDR3 is TGTGCCAGCAGCTTAGAGGAGACCACTGAAGCTTTCTTT. It yields the protein CASSLEETTEAFF.

This clone was counted between two and nine times. The chain links TRBV30 to TRBJ1-5; 8 positions agree with TRBD1. From germline, CDR1 is GTSNPN and CDR2 SVGIG (reference sequence). The ends lost 7 bases at V and 2 bases at J; junction bases unmatched: 7. This CDR3 has 14 residues. This CDR3 reads CASTDRVGNQPQHF. In DNA, the CDR3 is TGTGCCTCCACGGACAGGGTTGGCAATCAGCCCCAGCATTTT.

The genes are TRBV10-3 and TRBJ1-1, with TRBD1 as a possible D gene (6 bases). The CDR3 loop spans 14 amino acids. CDR1 is ENHRY and CDR2 is SYGVKD in the germline V gene. Trimming removed 3 bases from V and 0 bases from J, with 8 bases in between. In DNA form, the CDR3 reads TGTGCCATCAGTGATGGACAGTTGAACACTGAAGCTTTCTTT. This codes for CAISDGQLNTEAFF.

The chain is built from TRBV4-1 and TRBJ1-5; weak D call: TRBD1 (5 bases). V lost 3 bases, J lost 5 bases, and 17 bases lay in between. The germline gives CDR1 MGHRA, CDR2 YSYEKL. There are 16 residues in the CDR3. The CDR3 spells CASSQDAAGKYQPQHF. In DNA form, the CDR3 reads TGCGCCAGCAGCCAGGACGCCGCAGGGAAATATCAGCCCCAGCATTTT.

This clone has only a few counts. This chain links TRBV2 with TRBJ2-7; D uncertain. The germline CDR1 and CDR2 sequences are SNHLY and FYNNEI. The CDR3 extends over 14 amino acids. Between the trimmed V and J ends, which lost 4 bases and 2 bases, there was a span of 12 bases. This CDR3 reads CASSGGGVPYEQYF. The CDR3 DNA follows: TGTGCCAGCAGTGGCGGCGGAGTTCCCTACGAGCAGTACTTC.

The chain couples TRBV18 to TRBJ2-5, with D possibly TRBD2 on 5 matching bases. The V gene lost 5 bases and the J gene lost 5 bases, with 15 bases spanning the gap. Germline lookup yields CDR1 KGHSH and CDR2 LQKENI. The CDR3 spans 14 residues. The CDR3 sequence is CASSRRGPRETQYF. Here the CDR3 DNA reads TGTGCCAGCTCAAGGAGAGGGCCTAGGGAGACCCAGTACTTC.

V usage is TRBV2 and J usage is TRBJ2-5; D is possibly TRBD1 (5 bases). Germline-derived CDR1 and CDR2 are SNHLY and FYNNEI. Trimming pared 1 base from V and 2 bases from J, leaving 20 bases between. The CDR3 is 18 residues long. The CDR3 bases are TGTGCCAGCAGTGAAGGGTTAGGCGCCTCAGGGAAGCAAGAGACCCAGTACTTC. The encoded protein is CASSEGLGASGKQETQYF.

The J gene is TRBJ1-4, the V gene TRBV4-1; TRBD1 matches at 7 bases. The V gene end was trimmed by 3 bases and the J gene end by 4 bases; junction bases not matched to a gene: 17. Germline CDR1 is MGHRA and CDR2 is YSYEKL. CDR3 length: 19 residues. This CDR3 reads CASSHKKEDRWGLNEKLFF. The CDR3, as DNA: TGCGCCAGCAGCCACAAAAAAGAGGACAGGTGGGGCCTTAATGAAAAACTGTTTTTT.

This clone was recorded once. The chain carries TRBV2 and TRBJ1-1; D may be TRBD1 (5 bases). The V and J ends lost 4 bases and 11 bases respectively, with 32 bases between them. The CDR3 consists of 18 residues. Per the germline V gene, CDR1 is SNHLY and CDR2 is FYNNEI. The CDR3 DNA reads as TGTGCCAGCAGTGCCCGCCCGGTCGGCGGGGCTGTAACGAGTTGGGCTTTCTTT. Encoded protein: CASSARPVGGAVTSWAFF. Full variable domain (remainder filled in from reference TRBV2 and TRBJ1-1): EPEVTQTPSHQVTQMGQEVILRCVPISNHLYFYWYRQILGQKVEFLVSFYNNEISEKSEIFDDQFSVERPDGSNFTLKIRSTKLEDSAMYFCASSARPVGGAVTSWAFFGQGTRLTVV.

V is TRBV19 and J is TRBJ1-2; 9 positions agree with TRBD1. The CDR3 length is 13 residues. Germline values: CDR1 LNHDA, CDR2 SQIVND (reference sequence). The ends lost 2 bases at V and 6 bases at J; junction bases unmatched: 1. DNA of the CDR3: TGTGCCAGTAGTATAAGGGACAGGGATGGCTACACCTTC. Its translation: CASSIRDRDGYTF. Looking up the rest from reference TRBV19 and TRBJ1-2 gives the full variable domain: DGGITQSPKYLFRKEGQNVTLSCEQNLNHDAMYWYRQDPGQGLRLIYYSQIVNDFQKGDIAEGYSVSREKKESFPLTVTSAQKNPTAFYLCASSIRDRDGYTFGSGTRLTVV.